What follows describes a single T cell receptor (beta chain). This specimen comes from a study of metastatic and nonmetastatic thyroid tumors. V lost 1 base and J lost 5, with 6 bases in between. CDR1 is MDHEN, CDR2 SYDVKM, per germline. This CDR3 region has 14 residues. TCRdb recomputed clones from the PCR reads via MiXCR. In the table there are 30,000 to 45,000 clones, under 30% of which are singletons. All patients reached thyroid surgery having received no treatment beforehand. The TCR comes from a male donor with papillary thyroid cancer or a benign thyroid nodule (not recorded which). Some clones in this sample may be carry-over from other donors' samples. Sequencing used blood. The gene calls are TRBV28 and TRBJ1-6; no definite D call. As DNA, the CDR3 is TGTGCCAGCAGTTTATCGGTGCATAATTCACCCCTCCACTTT. Translating gives CASSLSVHNSPLHF.